Below are 15 T cell receptor beta chains sequenced from a single sample in a study of T cell clonality in common variable immunodeficiency. The study, taken as a whole, reports: In common variable immunodeficiency, TCR beta chains reportedly carried fewer deletions and N-nucleotide insertions.

Antigen specificity for these receptors is unknown. TCRdb's table, derived via immunoSEQ multiplex PCR, lists solely in-frame clones and lacks some. The sample has 25,000 or so clones, none seen only once; the top ten hold approximately 8.9%. Source material: peripheral blood mononuclear cells. All receptors derive from a human donor with common variable immunodeficiency.

This clone has more than one count but fewer than ten. The sequence runs out 3 residues before the end of the CDR3; the remainder is reconstructed from the germline J gene. The chain has TRBV6-2 or TRBV6-3 and TRBJ2-1; possible D gene TRBD1, 5 bases. The CDR3 has 13 amino acids. CDR1 is MNHEY and CDR2 is SVGEGT in the germline V gene. Trimming took 7 bases from V and 9 from J, leaving 16 bases between them. The CDR3 is CASNGYPGFEQFF. The CDR3 bases that were read are TGTGCCAGCAACGGTTACCCAGGGTTTGAG.

This clone was picked up many times. The read is 3 residues too short to cover the CDR3 end, so that end is filled in from the germline J gene. The gene calls are TRBV29-1 and TRBJ2-3; possibly TRBD1 for D (5 bases). This CDR3 comprises 14 residues. CDR1 SQVTM and CDR2 ANQGSEA come from the germline V gene. The germline V and J ends were trimmed by 4 bases and 2 bases, with 13 bases remaining between them. CDR3 amino acids: CSVAKGQDTDTQYF. The CDR3 DNA, read in part, is TGCAGCGTTGCTAAGGGGCAGGACACAGATACG.

This clone was observed at least ten times. The read comes to an end 3 residues before the CDR3 does, leaving the germline J gene to fill in the end. The V call is TRBV4-2, the J call TRBJ2-1; 10 bases are a match to TRBD2. CDR3 size: 17 residues. Germline CDR1 LGHNA, CDR2 YNFKEQ. V shed 0 bases, J shed 4 bases, and the junction held 6 bases outside the gene matches. The CDR3 region is CASSQETGTSVYNEQFF. The CDR3 DNA, read in part, is TGTGCCAGCAGCCAAGAGACAGGGACTAGCGTATACAATGAG.

The sample holds many counts of this clone. The read comes to an end 3 residues before the CDR3 does, leaving the germline J gene to fill in the end. The V and J genes are TRBV7-9 and TRBJ2-7; 8 nucleotides line up with TRBD2. Germline V gene sequence: CDR1 SEHNR, CDR2 FQNEAQ (reference sequence). The CDR3 length is 15 residues. The trim removed 2 bases at V and 1 base at J, leaving 4 bases unmatched. CDR3 region: CASSLTVAGSYEQYF. The DNA read from the CDR3 is TGTGCCAGCAGCTTAACGGTAGCGGGGTCCTACGAG.

This clone has at least ten counts. The read halts 3 residues ahead of the CDR3 end, with the missing end drawn from the germline J gene. This chain connects TRBV14 to TRBJ2-1; D is ambiguous. Germline CDR1 is SGHDN and CDR2 is FVKESK. V was cut by 4 bases and J by 1 base, with 11 bases left in between. The CDR3 covers 15 residues. CDR3 loop: CASSLTGDSYNEQFF. The DNA read from the CDR3 is TGTGCCAGCAGCCTAACGGGTGATTCCTACAATGAG.

This clone was found a few times. The DNA ends 3 residues before the CDR3 does, and the rest of the CDR3 is filled in from the germline J gene. This sequence joins TRBV7-6 and TRBJ2-3, with D possibly being TRBD2 (5 bases). CDR1 and CDR2 from the germline V gene are SGHVS and FNYEAQ. This CDR3 region has 15 residues. With 2 bases removed from V and 0 bases from J, the gap between germline ends came to 9 bases. The CDR3 spells CASSLRGSSTDTQYF. CDR3 bases read: TGTGCCAGCAGCTTAAGAGGGTCTAGCACAGATACG.

As concerns this clone: The sequenced fragment ends 3 residues before the CDR3 boundary, so the rest is inferred from the germline J gene. The genes are TRBV5-1 and TRBJ2-7, with 10 bases identical to TRBD2. CDR1 is SGHRS, CDR2 YFSETQ, per germline. This CDR3 spans 17 amino acids. The V segment lost 0 bases and the J segment 5 bases; nucleotides outside the gene matches: 11. The CDR3 sequence is CASSLGAGELAGNEQYF. The DNA read from the CDR3 is TGCGCCAGCAGCTTGGGCGCCGGGGAACTAGCGGGAAACGAG.

This clone was seen only a few times. The read gets to within 3 residues of the CDR3 end, and the germline J gene fills in the rest. The rearrangement links TRBV2 to TRBJ2-3; 8 bases are a match to TRBD1. Germline values: CDR1 SNHLY, CDR2 FYNNEI. The ends lost 3 bases at V and 1 base at J; junction bases unmatched: 0. The CDR3 totals 14 residues. The sequenced CDR3 bases are TGTGCCAGCAGTGAGACAGGGGGCACAGATACG. Its protein product is CASSETGGTDT. The entire CDR3 is CASSETGGTDTQYF.

This clone was observed a few times. The read comes to an end 3 residues before the CDR3 does, leaving the germline J gene to fill in the end. The J gene is TRBJ2-1, the V gene TRBV5-1, with 7 bases fitting TRBD2. J gave up 3 bases and V 1 base, and 7 bases lay outside the gene matches. The CDR3 spans 16 residues. CDR1 and CDR2 from the germline V gene are SGHRS and YFSETQ. The CDR3 loop reads CASSLSTSVHYNEQFF. The sequenced CDR3 bases are TGCGCCAGCAGCTTGAGTACTAGCGTCCACTACAATGAG.

This clone was found a few times. The sequenced part of the CDR3 DNA is TGTGCCAGCAGCTTAAGGTTTGGTAGCACCTACGAG. Translated: CASSLRFGSTYE. The entire CDR3 is CASSLRFGSTYEQYF. This chain uses TRBV11-3 with TRBJ2-7; D call uncertain. Sequencing ends 3 residues short of the CDR3 end; the germline J gene provides the rest. Germline assignment: CDR1 SGHNT and CDR2 YENEEA. V shed 2 bases and J shed 2 bases, with 13 bases lying between them. This CDR3 is 15 amino acids long.

This clone was found a few times. The read ends 3 residues shy of where the CDR3 ends; the end is completed using the germline J gene. This chain connects TRBV18 to TRBJ2-7, with D perhaps TRBD2 (6 bases). The germline V and J ends were trimmed by 5 bases and 6 bases, with 20 bases remaining between them. The CDR3 contains 15 residues. The germline CDR1 and CDR2 sequences are KGHSH and LQKENI. The CDR3: CASSLTQDGTSEQYF. Incomplete CDR3 DNA: TGTGCCAGCTCATTGACCCAGGATGGGACTTCCGAG. Drawing the rest from reference TRBV18 and TRBJ2-7, the complete variable domain is NAGVMQNPRHLVRRRGQEARLRCSPMKGHSHVYWYRQLPEEGLKFMVYLQKENIIDESGMPKERFSAEFPKEGPSILRIQQVVRGDSAAYFCASSLTQDGTSEQYFGPGTRLTVT.

This clone was recorded many times. Read sequence stops 3 residues before the CDR3 end, and the germline J gene provides the missing end. This chain joins TRBV24-1 and TRBJ2-2; 8 bases align to TRBD1. J lost 4 bases, V lost 2 bases, and 5 bases had no gene match. Germline V gene data show CDR1 as KGHDR and CDR2 as SFDVKD. The CDR3 is made up of 16 amino acids. CDR3 DNA, as far as it was read: TGTGCCACCAGTGATTCACGACAGGGGAGCACCGGGGAG. It specifies CATSDSRQGSTGE. The entire CDR3 is CATSDSRQGSTGELFF.

As regards this clone: The read terminates 3 residues before the CDR3 end, so the remaining end is supplied by the germline J gene. The chain uses TRBV2 and TRBJ1-2, with TRBD1 matching over 10 bases. Germline trimming cut 3 bases from V and 7 bases from J; bases unmatched to any gene: 5. Looked up from germline, CDR1 is SNHLY and CDR2 is FYNNEI. The CDR3 covers 14 residues. Incomplete CDR3 DNA: TGTGCCAGCAGTGATCCGGGACAGGGGACTGGC. Translation: CASSDPGQGTG. The CDR3 as a whole reads CASSDPGQGTGYTF.

For this clone: With the read ending 3 residues before the CDR3 end, the germline J gene is used to fill in that end. The chain employs TRBV2 and TRBJ2-5; D is tentatively TRBD1 or TRBD2 (5 bases each). Germline V gives CDR1 SNHLY, CDR2 FYNNEI. The CDR3 is 14 residues long. V lost 6 bases to trimming and J lost 3 bases, with 14 bases between them. The CDR3 sequence: CASRDTGIKETQYF. The CDR3 DNA, read in part, is TGTGCCAGCAGGGACACCGGGATAAAAGAGACC. The complete variable domain, with remaining parts taken from reference TRBV2 and TRBJ2-5, reads EPEVTQTPSHQVTQMGQEVILRCVPISNHLYFYWYRQILGQKVEFLVSFYNNEISEKSEIFDDQFSVERPDGSNFTLKIRSTKLEDSAMYFCASRDTGIKETQYFGPGTRLLVL.

This clone was picked up a small number of times. The missing CDR3 end, 3 residues past where the read stops, is filled in from the germline J gene. This rearrangement joins TRBV6-1 to TRBJ2-1; 13 bases fit TRBD2. This CDR3 contains 19 residues. V dropped 2 bases and J dropped 7; count of bases not matched to a gene: 14. Germline V CDR1 and CDR2: MNHNS, SASEGT. CDR3: CASSERGTSGRAAGNEQFF. CDR3 DNA, as far as it was read: TGTGCCAGCAGTGAACGTGGTACTAGCGGGAGGGCCGCCGGGAATGAG.